The entry below describes one TCR beta chain. Its target is not known. This CDR3 region has 11 residues. V was clipped by 11 bases and J by 3 bases, with 11 bases between them. Germline CDR1 is MGHRA and CDR2 is YSYEKL. These data come from a study of glioma-infiltrating T cells. Using RNA template, CDR3s of TCR alpha and beta were amplified with iRepertoire arm-PCR. Each CDR3 protein is one row after TCRdb ran MiXCR on the multiplex PCR reads. The sample contains about 140,000 distinct CDR3 sequences, 35% to 50% of which appear only once. General study points: Above-expected tissue-blood divergence occurred in all gliomas, most in low-grade ones. Very few CDR3 sequences were shared between tissue and blood.

The TCR originated in a human donor with low-grade glioma or glioblastoma, undergoing nonglioma brain surgery, or in good health (not recorded which). The material sequenced was glioma tissue, nonneoplastic brain tissue, or PBMCs (not recorded which). This chain links TRBV4-1 with TRBJ2-7; the D is unclear. The CDR3, as DNA: TGCGCCGGTTCCCGAGACTACGAGCAGTACTTC. It translates to CAGSRDYEQYF.